The 6 T cell receptor beta chains reported below all come from one sample, sequenced in a study of brain T cells in children with intractable seizures. This table comes from immunoSEQ multiplex PCR, and its TCRdb copy is limited to in-frame clones, with some not included. The sample carries 78,000 or so clones, around 91% recorded once. This specimen consisted of peripheral blood, obtained at surgery. Source of these receptors: a girl aged 2 to 9 with Rasmussen encephalitis and intractable seizures.

This chain links TRBV3-1 (or the pseudogene TRBV3-2) with TRBJ2-3; 9 nucleotides match TRBD2. The CDR3 loop spans 16 amino acids. Germline V gene sequence: CDR1 LGHDT, CDR2 YNNKEL (reference sequence). V lost 1 base to trimming and J lost 0 bases; unmatched junction nucleotides: 2. As DNA, the CDR3 is TGTGCCAGCAGCCAAGGACTAGCGGCTAGCACAGATACGCAGTATTTT. This sequence encodes CASSQGLAASTDTQYF.

This chain links TRBV29-1 with TRBJ2-7, with TRBD1 as a possible D gene (5 bases). CDR3 length: 12 residues. Germline-derived CDR1 and CDR2 are SQVTM and ANQGSEA. Trimming cost V 6 bases and J 2 bases, with 11 bases left between them. CDR3 nucleotide sequence: TGCAGCGTGGGGCAAACTACCTACGAGCAGTACTTC. It specifies CSVGQTTYEQYF.

The gene calls are TRBV6-4 and TRBJ2-1; perhaps TRBD2 as D (5 bases). The germline CDR1 and CDR2 sequences are MRHNA and SNTAGT. Trimming stripped 6 bases from V and 1 base from J, with 22 bases between. CDR3 length: 18 amino acids. Here the CDR3 DNA reads TGTGCCAGCAGCCAGACCCTTCCGGGAACCGAATCCTACAATGAGCAGTTCTTC. This translates into CASSQTLPGTESYNEQFF.

The chain links TRBV7-9 to TRBJ1-6; TRBD1 matches at 10 bases. The junction had 5 bases not matched to a gene; V was cut back by 10 bases and J by 5 bases. CDR1 and CDR2 (germline): SEHNR, FQNEAQ (reference sequence). CDR3 length: 14 residues. Here the CDR3 reads CATGTGVNNSPLHF. The CDR3 DNA reads as TGTGCCACCGGGACAGGGGTAAATAATTCACCCCTCCACTTT.

This chain links TRBV7-9 with TRBJ2-6, with D perhaps matching TRBD1 (6 bases). CDR1 is SEHNR, CDR2 FQNEAQ, per germline (reference sequence). Trimming shortened V by 5 bases and J by 5 bases, and 13 bases separated the two germline ends. CDR3 length: 15 amino acids. Here the CDR3 DNA reads TGTGCCAGCAGCGCCGTAAGGGGGAGGGCCAACGTCCTGACTTTC. This encodes CASSAVRGRANVLTF.

The V call is TRBV9, the J call TRBJ2-7; no clear D. V lost 0 bases and J lost 6, with 10 bases in between. CDR1 is SGDLS and CDR2 is YYNGEE in the germline V gene. The CDR3 is made up of 13 amino acids. The CDR3 nucleotides read TGTGCCAGCAGCGTAGGTAGTGCAGGCGAGCAGTACTTC. Encoded protein: CASSVGSAGEQYF.